This T cell receptor (beta chain) was recovered during a study of control samples from healthy donors and cancer patients (dated by TCRdb to 2020 to 2021). Sequences MNHEY (CDR1) and SMNVEV (CDR2) are obtained from the germline V gene (reference sequence). Counted from cysteine to phenylalanine, this CDR3 has 13 amino acids. Only the CDR3 part of the read is kept: 39 bases, read in frame from the first base. V and J are truncated by 0 bases and 8 bases respectively, leaving an intervening sequence of 8 bases. With respect to this clone: There is no known antigen for this receptor. No base-level quality is on record; no much larger clone is a single base apart.

Receptor libraries were prepared by the immunoSEQ multiplex PCR assay. In TCRdb, the immuneACCESS table is reduced to in-frame sequences with V and J assigned. These tables do not hold every clone; where another copy was compared, an unresolved V gene accounts for under half, and the others remain unexplained. The sample profile shows 100,000 to 150,000 clones; approximately 89% of them were found once. The ten biggest clones cover about 2.9% of the sample. The chain links TRBV27 with TRBJ2-1; the D gene remains uncertain. The specimen was blood. This clonotype was sampled from a man aged 55 to 70 in good health. The nucleotides read TGTGCCAGCAGTTTATCGGGTGGCTATGAGCAGTTCTTC. Protein translation: CASSLSGGYEQFF.